Below, one TCR beta chain is given with its context. The sample has other DNA sequences that encode this CDR3 too. This entry is derived from a study of blood T cell repertoires in COVID-19. In the study overall: From the United States, Italy and Spain came samples of acute and convalescent COVID-19.

Libraries were prepared by immunoSEQ multiplex PCR; TCRdb keeps only in-frame clonotypes and omits some of them. The data contain some 300,000 clones, about 89% of them singletons. Sequenced sample: PBMCs or T cells enriched from blood (not recorded which). The origin of this receptor is a woman in her thirties or forties who had recovered from COVID-19.

The CDR3 region is CASSLNTGELFF. CDR3 nucleotides: TGTGCCAGCAGCCTTAACACCGGGGAGCTGTTTTTT. The V call is TRBV9, the J call TRBJ2-2, with D unresolved. This CDR3 has 12 residues. Trimming took off 4 bases at V and 2 bases at J, with 3 bases between the two ends. CDR1 and CDR2 from the germline V gene are SGDLS and YYNGEE.